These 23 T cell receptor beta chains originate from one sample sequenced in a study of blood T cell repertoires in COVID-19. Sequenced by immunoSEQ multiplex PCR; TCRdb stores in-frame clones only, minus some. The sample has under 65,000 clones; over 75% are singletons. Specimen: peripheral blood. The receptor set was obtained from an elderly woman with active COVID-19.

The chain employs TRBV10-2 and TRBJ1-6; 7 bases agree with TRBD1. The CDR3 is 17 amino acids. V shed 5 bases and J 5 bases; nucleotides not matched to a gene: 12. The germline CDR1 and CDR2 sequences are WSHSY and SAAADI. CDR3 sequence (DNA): TGCGCCAGCAGTTATCTAGACAGGGTGGAGGATAATTCACCCCTCCACTTT. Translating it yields CASSYLDRVEDNSPLHF.

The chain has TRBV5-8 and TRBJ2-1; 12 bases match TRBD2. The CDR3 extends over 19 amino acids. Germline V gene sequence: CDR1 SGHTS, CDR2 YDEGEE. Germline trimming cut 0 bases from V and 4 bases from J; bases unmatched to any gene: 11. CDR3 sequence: CASSLGYTSGRTIYNEQFF. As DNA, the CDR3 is TGTGCCAGCAGCTTGGGCTATACTAGCGGGAGGACCATATACAATGAGCAGTTCTTC.

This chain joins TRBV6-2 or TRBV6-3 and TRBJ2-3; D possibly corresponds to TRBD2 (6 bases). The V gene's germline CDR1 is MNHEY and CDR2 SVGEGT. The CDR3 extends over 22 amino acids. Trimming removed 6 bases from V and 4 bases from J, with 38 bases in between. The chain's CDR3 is CASSPLLRRELSGVGEPDTQYF. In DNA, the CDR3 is TGTGCCAGCAGCCCACTTCTTCGTCGAGAGCTTTCGGGGGTCGGAGAACCAGATACGCAGTATTTT.

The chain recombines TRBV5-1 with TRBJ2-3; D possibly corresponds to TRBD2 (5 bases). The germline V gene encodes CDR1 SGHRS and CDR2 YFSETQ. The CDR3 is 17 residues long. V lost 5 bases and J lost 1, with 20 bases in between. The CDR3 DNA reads TGCGCCAGCAGTTTTCCCCCTTGGGATAGCGGCACAGATACGCAGTATTTT. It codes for CASSFPPWDSGTDTQYF.

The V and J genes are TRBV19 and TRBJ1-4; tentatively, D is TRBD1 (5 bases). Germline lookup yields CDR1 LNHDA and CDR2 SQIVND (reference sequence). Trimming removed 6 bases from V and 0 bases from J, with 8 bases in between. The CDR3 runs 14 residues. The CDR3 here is CASSRVATNEKLFF. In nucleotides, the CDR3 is TGTGCCAGTAGCAGGGTTGCAACTAATGAAAAACTGTTTTTT. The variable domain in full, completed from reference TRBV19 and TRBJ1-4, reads DGGITQSPKYLFRKEGQNVTLSCEQNLNHDAMYWYRQDPGQGLRLIYYSQIVNDFQKGDIAEGYSVSREKKESFPLTVTSAQKNPTAFYLCASSRVATNEKLFFGSGTQLSVL.

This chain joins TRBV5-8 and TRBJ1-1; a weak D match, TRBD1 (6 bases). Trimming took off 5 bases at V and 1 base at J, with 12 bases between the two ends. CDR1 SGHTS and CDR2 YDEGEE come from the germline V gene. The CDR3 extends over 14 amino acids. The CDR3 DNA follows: TGTGCCAGCAGTTCGGGACACCAGAACACTGAAGCTTTCTTT. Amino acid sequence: CASSSGHQNTEAFF.

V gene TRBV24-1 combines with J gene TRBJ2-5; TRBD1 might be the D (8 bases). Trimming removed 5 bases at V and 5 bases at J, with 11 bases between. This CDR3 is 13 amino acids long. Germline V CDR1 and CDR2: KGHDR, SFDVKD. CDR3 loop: CATSVQGGETQYF. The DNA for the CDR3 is TGTGCCACCAGTGTACAGGGGGGGGAGACCCAGTACTTC.

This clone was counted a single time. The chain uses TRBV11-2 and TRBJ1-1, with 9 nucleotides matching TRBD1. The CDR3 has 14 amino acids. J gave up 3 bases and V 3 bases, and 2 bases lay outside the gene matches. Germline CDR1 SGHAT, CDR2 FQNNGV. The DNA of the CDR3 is TGTGCCAGCAGCTTTGGACAGGGGTACACTGAAGCTTTCTTT. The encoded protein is CASSFGQGYTEAFF.

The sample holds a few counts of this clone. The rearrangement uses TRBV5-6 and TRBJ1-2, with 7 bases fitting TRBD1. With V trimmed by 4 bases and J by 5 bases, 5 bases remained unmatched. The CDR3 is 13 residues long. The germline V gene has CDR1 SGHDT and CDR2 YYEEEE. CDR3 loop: CASSEGAGYGYTF. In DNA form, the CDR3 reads TGTGCCAGCAGCGAGGGGGCTGGGTATGGCTACACCTTC.

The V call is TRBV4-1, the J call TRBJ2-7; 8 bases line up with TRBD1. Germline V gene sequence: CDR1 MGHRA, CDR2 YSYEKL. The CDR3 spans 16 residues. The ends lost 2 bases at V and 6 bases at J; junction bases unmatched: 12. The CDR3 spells CASSQLVGQGRVEQYF. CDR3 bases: TGCGCCAGCAGCCAACTAGTAGGACAGGGCCGGGTCGAGCAGTACTTC.

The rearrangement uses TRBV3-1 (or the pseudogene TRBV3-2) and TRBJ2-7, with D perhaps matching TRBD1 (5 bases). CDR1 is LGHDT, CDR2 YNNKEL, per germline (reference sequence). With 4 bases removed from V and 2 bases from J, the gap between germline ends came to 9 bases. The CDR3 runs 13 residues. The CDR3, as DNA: TGTGCCAGCAGCCCTGACAGTCCCTACGAGCAGTACTTC. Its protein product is CASSPDSPYEQYF.

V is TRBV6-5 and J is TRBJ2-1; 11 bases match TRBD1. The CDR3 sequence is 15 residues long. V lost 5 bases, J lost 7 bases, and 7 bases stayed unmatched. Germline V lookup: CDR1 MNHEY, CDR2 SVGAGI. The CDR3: CASSNTRDRGNEQFF. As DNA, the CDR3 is TGTGCCAGCAGTAATACCCGGGACAGGGGGAATGAGCAGTTCTTC.

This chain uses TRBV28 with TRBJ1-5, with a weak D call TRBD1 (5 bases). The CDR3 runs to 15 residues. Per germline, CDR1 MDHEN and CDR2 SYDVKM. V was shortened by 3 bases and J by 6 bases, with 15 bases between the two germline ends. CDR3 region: CASSFLDLGGQPQHF. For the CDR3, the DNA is TGTGCCAGCAGTTTTTTGGATTTGGGGGGTCAGCCCCAGCATTTT.

In DNA, the CDR3 is TGCGCCAGCAGCCAAGTTACAGGGAGCGGCTATGGCTACACCTTC. Translation gives CASSQVTGSGYGYTF. The chain links TRBV4-1 to TRBJ1-2, with D possibly TRBD1 on 6 matching bases. The CDR3 totals 15 residues. V shed 1 base and J shed 4 bases, with 13 bases lying between them. Germline V gene sequence: CDR1 MGHRA, CDR2 YSYEKL.

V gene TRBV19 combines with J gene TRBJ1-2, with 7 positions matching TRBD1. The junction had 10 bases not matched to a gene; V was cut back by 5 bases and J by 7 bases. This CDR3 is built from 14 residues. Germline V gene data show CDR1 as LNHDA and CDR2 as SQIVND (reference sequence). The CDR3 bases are TGTGCCAGTAGTCCCGCAGGGGGGCGCCTTGGCTACACCTTC. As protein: CASSPAGGRLGYTF.

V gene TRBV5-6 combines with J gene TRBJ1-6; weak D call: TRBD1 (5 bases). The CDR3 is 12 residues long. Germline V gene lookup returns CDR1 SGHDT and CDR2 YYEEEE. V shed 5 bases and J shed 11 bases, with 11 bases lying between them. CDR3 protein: CASSRAGAPLHF. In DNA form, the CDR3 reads TGTGCCAGCAGTCGGGCGGGGGCACCCCTCCACTTT. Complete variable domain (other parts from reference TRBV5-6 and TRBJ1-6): DAGVTQSPTHLIKTRGQQVTLRCSPKSGHDTVSWYQQALGQGPQFIFQYYEEEERQRGNFPDRFSGHQFPNYSSELNVNALLLGDSALYLCASSRAGAPLHFGNGTRLTVT.

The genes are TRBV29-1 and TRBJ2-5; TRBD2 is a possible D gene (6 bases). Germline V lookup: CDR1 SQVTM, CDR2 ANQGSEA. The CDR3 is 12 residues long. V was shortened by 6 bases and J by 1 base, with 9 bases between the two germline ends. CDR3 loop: CSVAGSQETQYF. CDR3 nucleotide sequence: TGCAGCGTCGCCGGGAGCCAAGAGACCCAGTACTTC.

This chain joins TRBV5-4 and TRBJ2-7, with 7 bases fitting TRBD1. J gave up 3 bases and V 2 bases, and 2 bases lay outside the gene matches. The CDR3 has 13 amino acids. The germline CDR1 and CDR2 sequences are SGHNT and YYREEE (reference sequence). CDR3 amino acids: CASSFDRDYEQYV. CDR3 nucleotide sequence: TGTGCCAGCAGCTTCGACAGGGACTACGAGCAGTACGTC.

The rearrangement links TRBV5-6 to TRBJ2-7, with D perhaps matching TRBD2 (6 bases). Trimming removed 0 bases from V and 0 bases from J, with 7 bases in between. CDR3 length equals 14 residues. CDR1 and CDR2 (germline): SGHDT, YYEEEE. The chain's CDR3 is CASSLAGSSYEQYF. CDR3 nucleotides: TGTGCCAGCAGCTTGGCCGGGAGCTCCTACGAGCAGTACTTC.

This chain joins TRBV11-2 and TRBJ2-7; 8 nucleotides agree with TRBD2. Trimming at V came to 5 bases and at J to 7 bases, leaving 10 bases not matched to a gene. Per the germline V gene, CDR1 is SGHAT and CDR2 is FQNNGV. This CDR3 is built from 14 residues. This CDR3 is CASSALAGRGEQYF. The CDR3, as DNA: TGTGCCAGCAGCGCCTTAGCGGGAAGGGGGGAGCAGTACTTC.

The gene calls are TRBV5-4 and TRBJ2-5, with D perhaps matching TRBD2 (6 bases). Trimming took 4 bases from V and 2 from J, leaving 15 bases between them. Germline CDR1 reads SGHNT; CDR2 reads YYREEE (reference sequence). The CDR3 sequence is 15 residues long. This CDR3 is CASSAGGSGQETQYF. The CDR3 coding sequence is TGTGCCAGCAGCGCCGGGGGAAGTGGGCAAGAGACCCAGTACTTC. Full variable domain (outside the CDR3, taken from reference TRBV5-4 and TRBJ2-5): ETGVTQSPTHLIKTRGQQVTLRCSSQSGHNTVSWYQQALGQGPQFIFQYYREEENGRGNFPPRFSGLQFPNYSSELNVNALELDDSALYLCASSAGGSGQETQYFGPGTRLLVL.

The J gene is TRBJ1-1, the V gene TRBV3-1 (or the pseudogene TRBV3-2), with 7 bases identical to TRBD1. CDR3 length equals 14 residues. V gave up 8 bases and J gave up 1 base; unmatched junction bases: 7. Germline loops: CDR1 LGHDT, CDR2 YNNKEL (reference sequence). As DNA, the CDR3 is TGTGCCAGCGGGTCTACAGGGGCGAACACTGAAGCTTTCTTT. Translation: CASGSTGANTEAFF.

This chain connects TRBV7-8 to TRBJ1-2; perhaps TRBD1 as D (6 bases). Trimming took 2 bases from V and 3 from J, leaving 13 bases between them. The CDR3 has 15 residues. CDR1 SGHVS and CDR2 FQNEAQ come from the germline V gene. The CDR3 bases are TGTGCCAGCAGCTTATGGGGGGGCACGGACTATGGCTACACCTTC. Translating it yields CASSLWGGTDYGYTF.